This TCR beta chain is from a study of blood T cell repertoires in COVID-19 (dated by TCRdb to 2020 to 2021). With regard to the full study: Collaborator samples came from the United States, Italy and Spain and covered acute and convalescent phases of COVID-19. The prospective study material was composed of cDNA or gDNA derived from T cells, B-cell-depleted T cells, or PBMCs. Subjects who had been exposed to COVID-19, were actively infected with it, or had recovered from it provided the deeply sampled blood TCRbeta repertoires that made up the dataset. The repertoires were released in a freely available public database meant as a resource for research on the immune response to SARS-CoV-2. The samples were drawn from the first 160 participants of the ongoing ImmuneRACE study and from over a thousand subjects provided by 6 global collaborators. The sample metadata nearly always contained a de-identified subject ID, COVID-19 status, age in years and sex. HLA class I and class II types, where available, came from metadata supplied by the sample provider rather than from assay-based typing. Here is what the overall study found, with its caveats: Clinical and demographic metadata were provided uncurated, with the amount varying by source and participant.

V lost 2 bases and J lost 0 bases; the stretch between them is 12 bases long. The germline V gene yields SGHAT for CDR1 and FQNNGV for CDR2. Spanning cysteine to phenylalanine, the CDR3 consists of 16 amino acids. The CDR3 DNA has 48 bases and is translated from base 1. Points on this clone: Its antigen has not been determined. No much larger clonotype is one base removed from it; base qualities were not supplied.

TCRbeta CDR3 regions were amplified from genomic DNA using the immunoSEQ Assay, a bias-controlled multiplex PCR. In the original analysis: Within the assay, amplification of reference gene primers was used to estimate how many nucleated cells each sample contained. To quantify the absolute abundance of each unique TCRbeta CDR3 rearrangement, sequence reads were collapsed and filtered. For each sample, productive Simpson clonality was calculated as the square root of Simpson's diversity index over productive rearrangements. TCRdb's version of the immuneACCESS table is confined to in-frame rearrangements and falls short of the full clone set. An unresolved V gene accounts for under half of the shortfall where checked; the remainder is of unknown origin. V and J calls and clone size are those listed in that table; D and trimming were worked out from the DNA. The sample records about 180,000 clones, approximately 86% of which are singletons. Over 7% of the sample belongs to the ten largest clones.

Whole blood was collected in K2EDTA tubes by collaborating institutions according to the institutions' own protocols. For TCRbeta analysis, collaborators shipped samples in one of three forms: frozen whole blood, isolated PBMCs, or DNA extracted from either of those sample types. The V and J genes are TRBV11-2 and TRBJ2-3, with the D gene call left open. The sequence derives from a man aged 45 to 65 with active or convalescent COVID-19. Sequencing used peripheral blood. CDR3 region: CASSLYPSASTDTQYF. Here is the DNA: TGTGCCAGCAGCTTATACCCCAGCGCCAGCACAGATACGCAGTATTTT. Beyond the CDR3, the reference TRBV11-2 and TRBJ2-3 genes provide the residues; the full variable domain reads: EAGVAQSPRYKIIEKRQSVAFWCNPISGHATLYWYQQILGQGPKLLIQFQNNGVVDDSQLPKDRFSAERLKGVDSTLKIQPAKLEDSAVYLCASSLYPSASTDTQYFGPGTRLTVL.